The rows below give T cell receptor beta chains drawn from one sample of a study of cytomegalovirus exposure and HLA in healthy donors. The protocol was immunoSEQ multiplex PCR, while the TCRdb copy is restricted to in-frame clones and leaves out a portion. This sample carries 90,000 to 120,000 clones, roughly a tenth of them seen once, and the ten largest clones take about 5%. Sequenced: PBMCs. The receptor set was obtained from a man aged 40-55 years in good health and CMV-seropositive. CDR3s include the opening cysteine and the closing phenylalanine or tryptophan. Each record gives: J gene, V gene, D gene, CDR3 length, CDR3 protein. D genes are given only for firm matches.

TRBJ2-7 | TRBV28 | - | 14 | CASSLTGLDYEQYF
TRBJ2-3 | TRBV6-1 | TRBD2 | 15 | CASATSGGNTDTQYF
TRBJ1-4 | TRBV9 | - | 16 | CASSVAGHSPWEKLFF
TRBJ1-5 | TRBV27 | TRBD1 | 17 | CASSLNLQGQVNQPQHF
TRBJ2-5 | TRBV15 | TRBD2 | 17 | CATTGTQGTSGTKTQYF
TRBJ2-3 | TRBV2 | TRBD2 | 17 | CASSKLRSGRGTDTQYF
TRBJ2-3 | TRBV4-2 | TRBD2 | 16 | CASSQDMAGETDTQYF
TRBJ2-1 | TRBV4-2 | - | 18 | CASSRREEGLAPKNEQFF
TRBJ1-1 | TRBV6-5 | - | 14 | CASSRGGRNTEAFF
TRBJ2-3 | TRBV6-5 | TRBD2 | 14 | CASSWGLAADTQYF
TRBJ1-5 | TRBV25-1 | TRBD1 | 14 | CASSKGQSNQPQHF
TRBJ2-7 | TRBV11-3 | - | 15 | CASSLDQGGAREQYF
TRBJ2-3 | TRBV9 | TRBD1 | 19 | CASSPQGQGSAWGTDTQYF
TRBJ2-7 | TRBV28 | - | 13 | CASSGPLSYEQYF
TRBJ2-7 | TRBV7-9 | TRBD2 | 14 | CASSSGTNSYEQYF
TRBJ1-6 | TRBV7-2 | TRBD1 | 15 | CASSLRQGNDSPLHF
TRBJ1-1 | TRBV7-2 | TRBD1 | 14 | CASSFNRGGTEAFF
TRBJ2-7 | TRBV6-5 | TRBD2 | 15 | CASTRGTSGPYEQYF
TRBJ2-2 | TRBV6-5 | - | 13 | CASSYLYPGELFF
TRBJ2-7 | TRBV12-5 | TRBD2 | 14 | CASTSGTSVYEQYF
TRBJ2-7 | TRBV10-3 | TRBD1 | 13 | CAISERRGNEQYF
TRBJ1-2 | TRBV7-2 | TRBD1 | 14 | CASSRDRVEYGYTF
TRBJ2-7 | TRBV7-9 | TRBD1 | 14 | CASSLGQSSYEQYF
TRBJ2-7 | TRBV15 | - | 14 | CATSTQRQPYEQYF
TRBJ2-7 | TRBV7-6 | - | 15 | CASSLVPGSSYEQYF
TRBJ1-1 | TRBV29-1 | - | 13 | CSVGPRGNTEAFF
TRBJ1-2 | TRBV5-1 | - | 13 | CASSSQEPYGYTF
TRBJ1-3 | TRBV14 | - | 13 | CASGRTDGNTIYF
TRBJ1-1 | TRBV2 | TRBD1 | 16 | CASRADRGGTNTEAFF
TRBJ2-3 | TRBV9 | TRBD2 | 17 | CASSVLAGVGNTDTQYF
TRBJ2-2 | TRBV4-2 | TRBD1 | 15 | CASSQTGGSAGELFF
TRBJ2-5 | TRBV14 | TRBD1 | 15 | CASSQGGQGLETQYF
TRBJ2-1 | TRBV19 | - | 15 | CASSILGQSYNEPFF
TRBJ2-3 | TRBV7-6 | - | 15 | CASSLGLTNTDTQYF
TRBJ2-7 | TRBV6-6 | TRBD1 | 15 | CASRPPGQASYEQYF
TRBJ2-2 | TRBV6-4 | TRBD1 | 15 | CASRKDRGHTGELFF
TRBJ1-1 | TRBV9 | - | 13 | CASSPRGGTEAFF
TRBJ2-5 | TRBV12-5 | - | 16 | CASGSYIHREGETQYF
TRBJ2-7 | TRBV10-2 | TRBD2 | 14 | CATGLAGSTYEQYF
TRBJ1-2 | TRBV28 | - | 15 | CASRADLQGNYGYTF
TRBJ1-1 | TRBV19 | - | 13 | CASSMGARTEAFF
TRBJ2-3 | TRBV6-1 | - | 15 | CATGRTFSTTDTQYF
TRBJ1-2 | TRBV6-1 | TRBD1 | 15 | CASSEAGQGAGGYTF
TRBJ2-5 | TRBV18 | TRBD2 | 14 | CASSLSGSRETQYF
TRBJ1-2 | TRBV29-1 | - | 11 | CSVRAGRGYTF
TRBJ2-1 | TRBV5-1 | TRBD2 | 13 | CASRGEGPNEQFF
TRBJ1-3 | TRBV13 | - | 16 | CASRLIRGTSGNTIYF
TRBJ1-4 | TRBV7-2 | TRBD1 | 15 | CASSLSGTGTEKLFF
TRBJ1-4 | TRBV9 | - | 15 | CASSVGTVSNEKLFF
TRBJ2-7 | TRBV7-8 | TRBD2 | 14 | CASSLKREAYEQYF
TRBJ2-1 | TRBV5-1 | - | 14 | CASSTDSTTDEQFF
TRBJ1-2 | TRBV28 | - | 11 | CASSSGYGYTF
TRBJ1-4 | TRBV10-3 | TRBD1 | 13 | CATRDRTDEKLFF
TRBJ1-4 | TRBV2 | - | 14 | CASSDIQSREKLFF
TRBJ2-2 | TRBV10-3 | - | 12 | CAIAKRSGELFF